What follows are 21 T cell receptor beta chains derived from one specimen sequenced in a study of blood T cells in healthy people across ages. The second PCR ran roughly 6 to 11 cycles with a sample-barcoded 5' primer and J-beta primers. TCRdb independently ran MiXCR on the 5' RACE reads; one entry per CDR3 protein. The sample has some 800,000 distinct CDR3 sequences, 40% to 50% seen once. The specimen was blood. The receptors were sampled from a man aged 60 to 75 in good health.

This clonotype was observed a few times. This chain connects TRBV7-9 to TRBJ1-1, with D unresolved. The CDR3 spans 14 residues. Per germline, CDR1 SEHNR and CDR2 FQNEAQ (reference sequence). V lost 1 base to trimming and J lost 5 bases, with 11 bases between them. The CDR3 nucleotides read TGTGCCAGCAGCTTAGGAATAGGGTCGACTGAAGCTTTCTTT. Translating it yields CASSLGIGSTEAFF.

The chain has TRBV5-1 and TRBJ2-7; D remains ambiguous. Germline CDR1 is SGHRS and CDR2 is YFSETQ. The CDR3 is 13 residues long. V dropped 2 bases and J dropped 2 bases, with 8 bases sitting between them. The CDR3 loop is CASSLSEPYEQYF. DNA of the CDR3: TGCGCCAGCAGCTTATCAGAGCCCTACGAGCAGTACTTC.

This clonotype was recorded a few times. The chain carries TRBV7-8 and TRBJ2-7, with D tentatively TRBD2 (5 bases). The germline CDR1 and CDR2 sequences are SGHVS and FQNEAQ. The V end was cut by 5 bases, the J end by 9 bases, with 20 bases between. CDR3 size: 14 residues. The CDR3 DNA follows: TGTGCCAGCAGCCCTCGAGGAAGCGGACCCGTGCAGTACTTC. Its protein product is CASSPRGSGPVQYF.

The CDR3 DNA reads as TGTGCCAGCAGCTTAGGGACAGGGCCGGCGACCGAGCAGTACTTC. Residues: CASSLGTGPATEQYF. The V call is TRBV7-9, the J call TRBJ2-7, with TRBD1 identical over 8 bases. This CDR3 is built from 15 residues. Germline lookup yields CDR1 SEHNR and CDR2 FQNEAQ (reference sequence). Trimming at V came to 1 base and at J to 6 bases, leaving 8 bases not matched to a gene.

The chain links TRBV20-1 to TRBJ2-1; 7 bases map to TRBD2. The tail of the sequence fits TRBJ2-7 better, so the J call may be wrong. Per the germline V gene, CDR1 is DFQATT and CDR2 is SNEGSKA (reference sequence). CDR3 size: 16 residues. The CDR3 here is CSAGAGLTSSYNEQYF. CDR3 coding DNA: TGCAGTGCCGGCGCGGGGTTGACTAGCTCCTACAATGAGCAGTACTTC.

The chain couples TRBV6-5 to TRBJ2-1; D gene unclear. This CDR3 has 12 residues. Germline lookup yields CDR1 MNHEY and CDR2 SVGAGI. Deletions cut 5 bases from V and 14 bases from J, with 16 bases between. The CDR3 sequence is CASSTQNHPKFF. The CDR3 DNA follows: TGTGCCAGCAGTACCCAGAATCACCCGAAGTTCTTC.

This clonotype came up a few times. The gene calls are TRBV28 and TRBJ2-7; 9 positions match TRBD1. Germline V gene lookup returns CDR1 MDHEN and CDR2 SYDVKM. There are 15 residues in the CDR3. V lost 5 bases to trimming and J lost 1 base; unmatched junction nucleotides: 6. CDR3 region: CASSGGQGISYEQYF. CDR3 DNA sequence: TGTGCCAGCAGTGGGGGACAGGGTATTTCCTACGAGCAGTACTTC.

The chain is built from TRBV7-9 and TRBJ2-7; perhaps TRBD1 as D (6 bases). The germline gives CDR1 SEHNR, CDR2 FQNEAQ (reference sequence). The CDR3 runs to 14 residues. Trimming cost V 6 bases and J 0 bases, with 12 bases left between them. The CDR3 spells CASSDDRSSYEQYF. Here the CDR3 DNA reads TGTGCCAGCAGTGACGACAGGAGCTCCTACGAGCAGTACTTC.

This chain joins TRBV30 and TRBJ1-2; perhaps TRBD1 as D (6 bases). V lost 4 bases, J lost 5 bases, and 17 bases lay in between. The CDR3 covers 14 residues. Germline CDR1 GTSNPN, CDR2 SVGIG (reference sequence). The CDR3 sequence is CAWNRAQDWYGYTF. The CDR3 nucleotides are TGTGCCTGGAACAGGGCTCAAGACTGGTATGGCTACACCTTC. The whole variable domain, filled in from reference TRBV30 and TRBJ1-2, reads SQTIHQWPATLVQPVGSPLSLECTVEGTSNPNLYWYRQAAGRGLQLLFYSVGIGQISSEVPQNLSASRPQDRQFILSSKKLLLSDSGFYLCAWNRAQDWYGYTFGSGTRLTVV.

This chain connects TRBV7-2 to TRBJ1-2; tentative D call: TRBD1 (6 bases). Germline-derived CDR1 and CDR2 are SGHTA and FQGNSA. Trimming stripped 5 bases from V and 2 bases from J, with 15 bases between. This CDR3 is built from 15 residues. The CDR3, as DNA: TGTGCCAGCAGCCCCGCAAGACAGGTCAACTATGGCTACACCTTC. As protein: CASSPARQVNYGYTF.

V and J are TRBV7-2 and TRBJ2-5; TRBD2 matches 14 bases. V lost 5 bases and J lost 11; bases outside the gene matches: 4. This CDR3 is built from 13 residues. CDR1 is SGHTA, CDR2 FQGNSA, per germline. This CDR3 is CASSVTSGGEQYF. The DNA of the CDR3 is TGTGCCAGCAGCGTGACTAGCGGGGGGGAGCAGTACTTC. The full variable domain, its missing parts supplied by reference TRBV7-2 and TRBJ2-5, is GAGVSQSPSNKVTEKGKDVELRCDPISGHTALYWYRQSLGQGLEFLIYFQGNSAPDKSGLPSDRFSAERTGGSVSTLTIQRTQQEDSAVYLCASSVTSGGEQYFGPGTRLLVL.

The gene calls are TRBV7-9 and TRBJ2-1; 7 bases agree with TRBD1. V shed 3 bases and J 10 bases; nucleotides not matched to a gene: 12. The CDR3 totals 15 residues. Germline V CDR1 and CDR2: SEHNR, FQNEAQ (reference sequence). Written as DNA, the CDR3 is TGTGCCAGCAGCTTGACAGGGTCCGGGTCCTACGAGCAGTTCTTC. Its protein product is CASSLTGSGSYEQFF.

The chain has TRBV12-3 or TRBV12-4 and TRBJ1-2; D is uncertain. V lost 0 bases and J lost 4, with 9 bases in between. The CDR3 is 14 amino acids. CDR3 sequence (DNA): TGTGCCAGCAGTTTAGCGCTGCGTGGCTATGGCTACACCTTC. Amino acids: CASSLALRGYGYTF.

The CDR3 loop is CASSDIRDRGRGYTF. The CDR3 nucleotides read TGTGCCAGCAGTGACATCCGAGACAGGGGGCGCGGCTACACCTTC. The chain carries TRBV25-1 and TRBJ1-2; 10 bases are shared with TRBD1. V shed 3 bases, J shed 8 bases, and the junction held 9 bases outside the gene matches. The CDR3 contains 15 residues. Germline CDR1 and CDR2: MGHDK and SYGVNS.

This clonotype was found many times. In nucleotides, the CDR3 is TGCAGTGCTGCGGACGCTAATGAAAAACTGTTTTTT. It specifies CSAADANEKLFF. V gene TRBV20-1 combines with J gene TRBJ1-4; D is undetermined. V was shortened by 5 bases and J by 3 bases, with 7 bases between the two germline ends. Germline V gives CDR1 DFQATT, CDR2 SNEGSKA (reference sequence). The CDR3 spans 12 residues.

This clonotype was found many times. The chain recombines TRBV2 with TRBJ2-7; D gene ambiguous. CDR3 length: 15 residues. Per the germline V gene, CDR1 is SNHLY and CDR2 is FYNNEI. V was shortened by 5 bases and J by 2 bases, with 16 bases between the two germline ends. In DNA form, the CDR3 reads TGTGCCAGCAGTCCCCAATCGGTGACCGCCTACGAGCAGTACTTC. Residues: CASSPQSVTAYEQYF.

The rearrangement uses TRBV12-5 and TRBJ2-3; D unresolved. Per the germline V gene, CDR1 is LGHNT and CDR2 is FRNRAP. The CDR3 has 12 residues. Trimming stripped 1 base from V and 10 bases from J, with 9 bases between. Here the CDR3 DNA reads TGTGCTAGTGGTTTGGAGGGCGATGCGCAGTATTTT. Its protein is CASGLEGDAQYF.

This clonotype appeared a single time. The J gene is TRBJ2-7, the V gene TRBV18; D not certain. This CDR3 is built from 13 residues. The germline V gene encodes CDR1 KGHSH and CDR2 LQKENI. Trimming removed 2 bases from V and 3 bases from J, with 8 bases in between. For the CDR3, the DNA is TGTGCCAGCTCACCAGGACGGCACTACGAGCAGTACTTC. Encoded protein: CASSPGRHYEQYF.

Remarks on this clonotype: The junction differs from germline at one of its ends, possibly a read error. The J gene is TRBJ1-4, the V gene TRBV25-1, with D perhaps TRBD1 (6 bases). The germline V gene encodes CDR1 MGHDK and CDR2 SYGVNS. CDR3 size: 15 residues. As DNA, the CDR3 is TGTGCCAGCAGTGACTGGGACACCCCTAATGGAAAACTGTTTTTT. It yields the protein CASSDWDTPNGKLFF.

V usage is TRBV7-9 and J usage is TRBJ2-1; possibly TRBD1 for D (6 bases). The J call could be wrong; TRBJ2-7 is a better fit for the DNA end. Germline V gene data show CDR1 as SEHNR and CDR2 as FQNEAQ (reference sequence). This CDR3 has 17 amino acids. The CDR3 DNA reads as TGTGCCAGCAGCTCGATACTCACAGGGAGCTCCTACAATGAGCAGTACTTC. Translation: CASSSILTGSSYNEQYF.

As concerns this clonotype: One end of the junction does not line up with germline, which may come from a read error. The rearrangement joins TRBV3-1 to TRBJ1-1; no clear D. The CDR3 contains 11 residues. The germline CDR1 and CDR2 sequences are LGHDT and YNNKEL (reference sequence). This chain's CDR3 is CAGSQAGEAFF. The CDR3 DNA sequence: TGTGCCGGCAGCCAGGCGGGTGAAGCTTTCTTT.